The rows below give T cell receptor beta chains drawn from one sample of a study of OX40 agonist ivuxolimab in advanced cancers. Libraries were prepared by immunoSEQ multiplex PCR; TCRdb keeps only in-frame clonotypes and omits some of them. The sample has about 55,000 clones, about 88% seen once. The specimen was CD4+ or CD8+ T cells sorted from blood, collected in a trial of the OX40 agonist ivuxolimab. Receptors were obtained from an adult with an advanced solid tumor such as melanoma, head and neck, liver or kidney cancer. The CDR3 runs from the conserved cysteine through the conserved F or W. Each record gives: V gene, J gene, clone size, D gene, CDR3 length, CDR3 DNA, CDR3 protein. A D gene is named only where the DNA matches it firmly. Some rows have no size entry. The others give once, few or many, or a class for an expanded clone.

>TRBV4-2|TRBJ2-7|-|TRBD2|15
TGTGCCAGCAGCCTCCGACTAGCGGGAATCTACGAGCAGTACTTC
CASSLRLAGIYEQYF
>TRBV25-1|TRBJ2-5|once|TRBD2|17
TGTGCCAGCAGTGCCCCCTCTGGGACTAGCGGGAAGGAGACCCAGTACTTC
CASSAPSGTSGKETQYF
>TRBV6-5|TRBJ2-5|-|-|11
TGTGCCAGCAGTCCTGGGGAGACCCAGTACTTC
CASSPGETQYF
>TRBV5-1|TRBJ1-1|-|-|13
TGCGCCAGCAGCTTTACATCAAACACTGAAGCTTTCTTT
CASSFTSNTEAFF
>TRBV4-1|TRBJ2-6|-|-|14
TGCGCCTCGAGGACTGCCGTTGGGGCCAACGTCCTGACTTTC
CASRTAVGANVLTF
>TRBV6-5|TRBJ2-1|-|TRBD2|15
TGTGCCAGCAGTTCCCCGGCTAGCGGGATGGATGAGCAGTTCTTC
CASSSPASGMDEQFF
>TRBV6-6|TRBJ2-4|-|TRBD2|16
TGTGCCAGCAAAGGACTAGCGGGCAATTATTTTAACATTCAGTACTTC
CASKGLAGNYFNIQYF
>TRBV7-6|TRBJ1-1|-|-|13
TGTGCCAGCAGCCCAAGTCTGAACACTGAAGCTTTCTTT
CASSPSLNTEAFF
>TRBV11-1|TRBJ2-3|medium-sized|-|16
TGTGCCAGCAGCTTAGAGAGTGGTGGACTCTCGGATACGCAGTATTTT
CASSLESGGLSDTQYF
>TRBV2|TRBJ2-7|-|-|16
TGTGCCAGCAGTGAAGCTCACCGGGACGGGCCCTACGAGCAGTACTTC
CASSEAHRDGPYEQYF
>TRBV11-2|TRBJ1-3|-|-|12
TGTGCCAGCAGCTCGGACGGGAACACCATATATTTT
CASSSDGNTIYF
>TRBV5-1|TRBJ2-7|-|-|11
TGCGCCAGCAGCTTGGGCTACGAGCAGTACTTC
CASSLGYEQYF
>TRBV7-9|TRBJ1-2|-|TRBD1|18
TGTGCCAGCAGCTTAAACGCCGGGACAGGGGCGGCTAACTATGGCTACACCTTC
CASSLNAGTGAANYGYTF
>TRBV11-2|TRBJ1-1|-|TRBD1|14
TGTGCCAGCAGCTCTGACAGGGGGAACACTGAAGCTTTCTTT
CASSSDRGNTEAFF
>TRBV5-1|TRBJ2-3|-|-|16
TGCGCCAGCAGCAAGACCCGGGACCAAGGCACAGATACGCAGTATTTT
CASSKTRDQGTDTQYF
>TRBV4-1|TRBJ1-2|-|-|15
TGCGCCAGCAGCCTCCGGGACCCTGCTCTGGAGGGCTACACCTTC
CASSLRDPALEGYTF
>TRBV7-9|TRBJ2-7|-|-|13
TGTGCCAGCAGCTTAGGGCCGCGCTACGAGCAGTACTTC
CASSLGPRYEQYF
>TRBV27|TRBJ2-7|-|TRBD2|15
TGTGCCAGCAGTTCACTAGCGGGAGGGCCCCACGAGCAGTACTTC
CASSSLAGGPHEQYF
>TRBV5-1|TRBJ2-7|once|TRBD1|14
TGCGCCAGCAGCTCTGGGACAGGGGGCTACGAGCAGTACTTC
CASSSGTGGYEQYF
>TRBV28|TRBJ2-7|-|-|15
TGTGCCAGCAGGTCCCGCGCGGAACCTCGCTACGAGCAGTACTTC
CASRSRAEPRYEQYF
>TRBV5-3|TRBJ2-2|few|-|14
TGTCGGAGGGGGAGACAGGGGAACACCGGGGAGCTGTTTTTT
CRRGRQGNTGELFF
>TRBV27|TRBJ2-5|-|-|14
TGTGCCAGCAGTTTGGGACCGTACCAAGAGACCCAGTACTTC
CASSLGPYQETQYF
>TRBV28|TRBJ1-2|many|-|13
TGTGCCAGCAGCACCGGAGACAGTCATGGCTACACCTTC
CASSTGDSHGYTF
>TRBV6-4|TRBJ2-2|once|-|13
TGTGCCAGCAGTGCGACTCCCACCGGGGAGCTGTTTTTT
CASSATPTGELFF
>TRBV10-3|TRBJ1-5|-|-|16
TGTGCCATCAGTGATCGAGGGGCCGCCCTCAATCAGCCCCAGCATTTT
CAISDRGAALNQPQHF
>TRBV7-8|TRBJ2-7|-|-|16
TGTGCCAGCAGCCCGCGAGCGGGTGTCGACCCCTACGAGCAGTACTTC
CASSPRAGVDPYEQYF
>TRBV19|TRBJ2-2|once|-|11
TGTGCCAGTACGTTTGCCGGGGAGCTGTTTTTT
CASTFAGELFF
>TRBV5-6|TRBJ1-1|-|-|14
TGTGCCAGCAGCCCGGGGACATTGAACACTGAAGCTTTCTTT
CASSPGTLNTEAFF
>TRBV27|TRBJ1-2|-|-|16
TGTGCCAGCAGTCTTTCCCCGGGAGGGGCAGGCTATGGCTACACCTTC
CASSLSPGGAGYGYTF
>TRBV11-1|TRBJ2-3|once|-|11
TGTGCCAGCAGGAACACAGATACGCAGTATTTT
CASRNTDTQYF
>TRBV7-3|TRBJ2-3|once|TRBD2|16
TGTGCCAGCAGCCCCGGGACTAGCGGGCGCACAGATACGCAGTATTTT
CASSPGTSGRTDTQYF
>TRBV6-5|TRBJ2-1|-|TRBD2|15
TGTGCCAGCAGCCTAATCCTAGCGGGAGAATTTGAGCAGTTCTTC
CASSLILAGEFEQFF
>TRBV27|TRBJ2-2|-|-|13
TGTGCCAGCAGCTACAGGGACACCGGGGAGCTGTTTTTT
CASSYRDTGELFF
>TRBV4-2|TRBJ2-1|-|-|16
TGTGCCAGCAGCCAAATAGGGCAGGGGATGGACAATGAGCAGTTCTTC
CASSQIGQGMDNEQFF
>TRBV30|TRBJ1-6|-|-|15
TGTGCCTGGGGAGCGCCTCCGTCCTATAATTCACCCCTCCACTTT
CAWGAPPSYNSPLHF
>TRBV4-1|TRBJ2-1|-|TRBD2|18
TGCGCCAGCAGCCAAGAGAGGAGCCGCGGGAGAGGTTACAATGAGCAGTTCTTC
CASSQERSRGRGYNEQFF
>TRBV4-1|TRBJ2-5|-|-|17
TGCGCCAGCAGCCAAGGGAGGCAGCGGACGAGGGGAGAGACCCAGTACTTC
CASSQGRQRTRGETQYF
>TRBV27|TRBJ2-1|-|-|16
TGTGCCAGCAGTTTAGTCCCCTACGGGAGCTACAATGAGCAGTTCTTC
CASSLVPYGSYNEQFF
>TRBV5-1|TRBJ1-2|-|TRBD1|15
TGCGCCAGCAGCTCAAGGGACAGGGGCCCCTATGGCTACACCTTC
CASSSRDRGPYGYTF
>TRBV5-6|TRBJ1-5|-|TRBD1|15
TGTGCCAGCAGCCAACGGACAGGGGTAAATCAGCCCCAGCATTTT
CASSQRTGVNQPQHF
>TRBV27|TRBJ2-3|-|TRBD2|15
TGTGCCAGCAGTCCTCTAGCGGGAGCGGATGGTACGCAGTATTTT
CASSPLAGADGTQYF
>TRBV11-2|TRBJ1-1|-|-|14
TGTGCCAGCAGCTTAGTTCGGGGATCCACTGAAGCTTTCTTT
CASSLVRGSTEAFF
>TRBV30|TRBJ1-6|-|-|13
TGTGCCTGGAGCCGGGACACCAATTCACCCCTCCACTTT
CAWSRDTNSPLHF
>TRBV6-5|TRBJ2-3|-|-|15
TGTGCCAGCAGTTACCGGGGGATACGCACAGATACGCAGTATTTT
CASSYRGIRTDTQYF
>TRBV4-3|TRBJ1-4|-|TRBD1|16
TGCGCCAGCAGCCAAGACCGGGACAGGGGTAATGAAAAACTGTTTTTT
CASSQDRDRGNEKLFF